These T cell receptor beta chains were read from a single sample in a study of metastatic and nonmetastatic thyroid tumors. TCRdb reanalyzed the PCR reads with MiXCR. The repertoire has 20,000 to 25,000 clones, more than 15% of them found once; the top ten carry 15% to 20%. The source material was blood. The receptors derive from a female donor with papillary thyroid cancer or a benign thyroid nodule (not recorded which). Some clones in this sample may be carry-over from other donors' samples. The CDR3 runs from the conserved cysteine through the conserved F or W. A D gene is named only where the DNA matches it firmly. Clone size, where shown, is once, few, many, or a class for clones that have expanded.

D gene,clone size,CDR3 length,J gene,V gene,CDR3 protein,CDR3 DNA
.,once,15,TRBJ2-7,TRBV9,CASSAEGTRGHEQYF,TGTGCCAGCAGCGCCGAGGGGACGCGGGGCCACGAGCAGTACTTC
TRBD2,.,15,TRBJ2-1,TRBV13,CASSETSGSYNEQFF,TGTGCCAGCAGCGAGACTAGCGGGTCCTACAATGAGCAGTTCTTC
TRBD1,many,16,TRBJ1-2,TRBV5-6,CASSPIGGQEIYGYTF,TGTGCCAGCAGCCCTATTGGGGGACAGGAAATCTATGGCTACACCTTC
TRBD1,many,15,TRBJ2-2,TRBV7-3,CASSLQGDHTGELFF,TGTGCCAGCAGCTTACAGGGGGACCACACCGGGGAGCTGTTTTTT
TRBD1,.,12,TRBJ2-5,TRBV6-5,CASRGQGEAQYF,TGTGCCAGCAGGGGACAGGGGGAGGCCCAGTACTTC
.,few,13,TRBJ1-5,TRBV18,CASSFTVDQPQHF,TGTGCCAGCTCTTTTACAGTAGATCAGCCCCAGCATTTT
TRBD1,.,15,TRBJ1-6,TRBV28,CASSFLAGGHSPLHF,TGTGCCAGCAGTTTCCTCGCAGGGGGCCATTCACCCCTCCACTTT
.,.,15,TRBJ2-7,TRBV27,CASSLAPHPLYEQYF,TGTGCCAGCAGTTTAGCTCCACACCCCCTCTACGAGCAGTACTTC
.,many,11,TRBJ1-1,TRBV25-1,CASSVMGGAFF,TGTGCCAGCAGTGTTATGGGGGGAGCTTTCTTT
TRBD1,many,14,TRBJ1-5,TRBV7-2,CASTKDRSNQPQHF,TGTGCCAGCACAAAGGACAGGAGCAATCAGCCCCAGCATTTT
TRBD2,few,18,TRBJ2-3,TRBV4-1,CASSQGQTSDRSTDTQYF,TGCGCCAGCAGCCAAGGTCAGACTAGCGACCGCAGCACAGATACGCAGTATTTT
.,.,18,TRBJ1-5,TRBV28,CASSRGIPGFYSNQPQHF,TGTGCCAGCAGTCGGGGAATCCCAGGGTTCTATAGCAATCAGCCCCAGCATTTT
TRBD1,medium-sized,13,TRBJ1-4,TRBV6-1,CASSGTGREKLFF,TGTGCCAGCAGCGGGACAGGGAGAGAAAAACTGTTTTTT
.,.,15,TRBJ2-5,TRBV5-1,CASSLGRAAQETQYF,TGCGCCAGCAGCTTGGGCAGGGCTGCACAAGAGACCCAGTACTTC
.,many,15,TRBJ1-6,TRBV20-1,CSARRNPSGGSPLHF,TGCAGTGCTAGAAGGAATCCCTCCGGAGGATCACCCCTCCACTTT
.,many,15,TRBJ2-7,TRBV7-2,CASAPTVGSAYEQYF,TGTGCCAGCGCTCCCACGGTAGGGAGCGCGTACGAGCAGTACTTC
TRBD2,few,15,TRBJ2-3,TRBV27,CASSSLAEGFSGQYF,TGTGCCAGCAGTTCCCTAGCGGAGGGCTTTTCGGGGCAGTATTTT
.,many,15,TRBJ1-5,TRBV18,CASSGDRIPNQPQHF,TGTGCCAGCTCAGGAGACAGGATCCCCAATCAGCCCCAGCATTTT
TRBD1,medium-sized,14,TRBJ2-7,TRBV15,CATSRTGGFYEQYF,TGTGCCACCAGCCGGACAGGGGGCTTCTACGAGCAGTACTTC
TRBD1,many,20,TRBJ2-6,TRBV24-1,CATSDPGQGAKGTGANVLTF,TGTGCCACCAGTGACCCCGGACAGGGTGCGAAAGGCACTGGGGCCAACGTCCTGACTTTC
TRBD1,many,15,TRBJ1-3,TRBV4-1,CASSQDTRGVNTIYF,TGCGCCAGCAGCCAAGATACCAGGGGGGTAAACACCATATATTTT
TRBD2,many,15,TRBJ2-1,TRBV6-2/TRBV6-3,CASRPLAGRGDEQFF,TGTGCCAGCAGGCCACTAGCGGGGAGGGGCGATGAGCAGTTCTTC
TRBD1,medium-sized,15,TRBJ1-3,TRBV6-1,CASSTTGSSGNTIYF,TGTGCCAGCAGTACGACAGGGTCCTCTGGAAACACCATATATTTT
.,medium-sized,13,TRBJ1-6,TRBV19,CASTRANNSPLHF,TGTGCCAGTACCCGGGCGAATAATTCACCCCTCCACTTT
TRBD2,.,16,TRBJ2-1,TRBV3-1,CASSPPGLGPYNEQFF,TGTGCCAGCAGCCCACCGGGACTAGGACCCTACAATGAGCAGTTCTTC
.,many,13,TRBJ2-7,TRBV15,CATSSDFSYEQYF,TGTGCCACCAGCAGCGACTTCTCCTACGAGCAGTACTTC
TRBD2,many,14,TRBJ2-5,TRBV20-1,CSATVAGVVETQYF,TGCAGTGCTACCGTAGCGGGGGTCGTAGAGACCCAGTACTTC
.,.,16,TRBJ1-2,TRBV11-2,CASSLVGGASDYGYTF,TGTGCCAGCAGCTTAGTGGGGGGGGCGTCTGACTATGGCTACACCTTC
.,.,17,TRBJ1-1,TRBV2,CASSEWKAGRVFSEAFF,TGTGCCAGCAGTGAATGGAAGGCGGGCAGGGTTTTTTCTGAAGCTTTCTTT
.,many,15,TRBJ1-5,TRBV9,CASSGGGGSNQPQHF,TGTGCCAGCAGCGGGGGGGGAGGAAGCAATCAGCCCCAGCATTTT
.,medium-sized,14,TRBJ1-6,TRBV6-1,CASSDPGGNSPLHF,TGTGCCAGCAGTGACCCGGGAGGCAATTCACCCCTCCACTTT
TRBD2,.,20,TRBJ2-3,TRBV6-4,CASKSGTNQLVGFSPDTQYF,TGTGCCAGCAAGAGTGGGACTAACCAACTAGTCGGTTTTTCCCCAGATACGCAGTATTTT
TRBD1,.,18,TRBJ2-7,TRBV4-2,CASSSKDRAKPRAYEQYF,TGTGCCAGCTCATCAAAGGACAGGGCAAAACCAAGGGCCTACGAGCAGTACTTC
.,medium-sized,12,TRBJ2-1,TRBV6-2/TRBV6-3,CASSYSYNEQFF,TGTGCCAGCAGTTATTCCTACAATGAGCAGTTCTTC
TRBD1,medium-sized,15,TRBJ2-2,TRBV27,CASRTWDRGAGELFF,TGTGCCAGCCGGACCTGGGACAGGGGTGCCGGGGAGCTGTTTTTT
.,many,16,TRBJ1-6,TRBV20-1,CSARDSGLGLDSPLHF,TGCAGTGCTAGGGACTCTGGCCTAGGATTGGATTCACCCCTCCACTTT
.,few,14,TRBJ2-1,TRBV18,CASSPLLGVNEQFF,TGTGCCAGCTCACCACTATTAGGGGTGAATGAGCAGTTCTTC
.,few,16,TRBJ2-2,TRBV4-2,CASSPYQASGTGELFF,TGTGCCAGCAGCCCATATCAGGCGTCGGGCACCGGGGAGCTGTTTTTT
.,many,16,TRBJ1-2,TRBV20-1,CSARYGGLLQGDGYTF,TGCAGTGCTAGGTATGGGGGGCTTCTACAAGGGGACGGCTACACCTTC
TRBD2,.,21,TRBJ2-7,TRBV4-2,CASTPNDPIAGDFRSSYEQYF,TGTGCCAGCACCCCAAACGACCCCATAGCGGGGGATTTTAGGAGCTCCTACGAGCAGTACTTC
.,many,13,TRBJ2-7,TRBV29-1,CSVYGASSYEQYF,TGCAGCGTTTATGGCGCTAGCTCCTACGAGCAGTACTTC
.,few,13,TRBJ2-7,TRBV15,CATSPTESYERYF,TGTGCCACCTCCCCTACAGAATCCTACGAGCGGTACTTC
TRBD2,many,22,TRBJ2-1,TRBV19,CASSPGLAGYTADSSSYNEQFF,TGTGCCAGTAGTCCCGGACTAGCGGGATACACCGCGGATTCCAGCTCCTACAATGAGCAGTTCTTC
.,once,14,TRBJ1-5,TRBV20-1,CSALSPHEDQPQHF,TGCAGTGCGCTGAGCCCGCATGAAGACCAGCCCCAGCATTTT
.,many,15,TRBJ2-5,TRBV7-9,CASSLVQGGHETQYF,TGTGCCAGCAGCTTAGTACAGGGTGGCCACGAGACCCAGTACTTC
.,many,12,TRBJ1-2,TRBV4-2,CASSQGTYGYTF,TGTGCCAGCAGCCAAGGAACCTATGGCTACACCTTC
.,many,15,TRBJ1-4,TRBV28,CASSRGKVGYEKLFF,TGTGCCAGCAGCCGGGGGAAGGTCGGCTATGAAAAACTGTTTTTT
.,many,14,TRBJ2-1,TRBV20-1,CSALRTSSYNEQFF,TGCAGTGCTTTGAGGACTTCCTCCTACAATGAGCAGTTCTTC